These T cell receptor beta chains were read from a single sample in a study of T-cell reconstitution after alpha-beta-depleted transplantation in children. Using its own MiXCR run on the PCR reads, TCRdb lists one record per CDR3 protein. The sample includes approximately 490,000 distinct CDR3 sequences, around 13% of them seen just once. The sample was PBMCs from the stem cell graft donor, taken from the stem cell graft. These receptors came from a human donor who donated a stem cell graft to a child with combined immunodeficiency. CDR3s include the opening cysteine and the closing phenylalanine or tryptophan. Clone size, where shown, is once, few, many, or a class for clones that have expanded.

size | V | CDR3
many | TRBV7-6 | CASSLGQDQPQHF
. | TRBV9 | CASSVLDQLAGPADTQYF
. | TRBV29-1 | CSVEDPNTGELFF
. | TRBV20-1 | CSALNGGNSYNEQFF
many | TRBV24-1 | CATSDSGDYEQYF
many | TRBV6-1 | CASSRQALNTEAFF
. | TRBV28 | CASSSHRSSYNSPLHF
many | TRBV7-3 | CASSFTWTGNGTQYF
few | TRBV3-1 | CASSPPTGVYEQFF
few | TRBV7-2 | CASSPDGAGRREQYF
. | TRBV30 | CAWAHRYEACF
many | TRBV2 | CASRGTFNNEQFF
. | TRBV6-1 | CATGQEYTGELFF
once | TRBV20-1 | CSANRLAGGSTDTQYF
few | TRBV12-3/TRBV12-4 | CASSLDTRNQPQHF
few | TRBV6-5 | CASSLLAGGYQETQYF
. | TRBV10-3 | CAISESGGSGELFF
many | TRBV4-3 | CASSQDIGQRGNF